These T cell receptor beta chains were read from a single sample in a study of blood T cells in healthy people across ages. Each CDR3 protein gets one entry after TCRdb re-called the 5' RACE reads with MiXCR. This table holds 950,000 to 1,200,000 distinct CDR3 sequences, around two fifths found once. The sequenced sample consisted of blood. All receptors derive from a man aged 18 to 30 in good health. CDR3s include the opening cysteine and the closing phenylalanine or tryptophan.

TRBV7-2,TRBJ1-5,CASSLVGGGNQPQHF
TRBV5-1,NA,CASSWDTGYEQYF
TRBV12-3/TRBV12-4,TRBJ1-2,CASSLIGPGGYTF
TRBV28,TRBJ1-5,CASSLFGGVQPQHF
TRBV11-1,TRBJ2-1,CASSFGHNNEQFF
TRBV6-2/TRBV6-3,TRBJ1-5,CASSYLGQRYFNQPQHF
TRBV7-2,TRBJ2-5,CASSLQGLVEETQYF
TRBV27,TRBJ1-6,CASRQSFGSPLHF
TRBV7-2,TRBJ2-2,CASSLRTGLIGELFF
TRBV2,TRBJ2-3,CASSPQGQPSDTQYF
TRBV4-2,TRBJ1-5,CASSGAAYSNQPQHF
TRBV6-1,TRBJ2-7,CASSDGVRVRIYEQYF
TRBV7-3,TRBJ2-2,CASSPQSGLTGELFF
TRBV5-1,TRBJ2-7,CASRGGSTYEQYF